This TCR beta chain was recorded in a study of response to subunit inactivated influenza vaccine. The study, taken as a whole, reports: Authors proposed each seasonal influenza vaccination draws in few new T cells.

TCRdb used MiXCR to reprocess the RT-PCR reads, holding one entry per CDR3 protein. The sample contains about 650,000 distinct CDR3 sequences, 15% to 19% of which appear only once. The CDR3 is 13 residues long. Looked up from germline, CDR1 is SGHRS and CDR2 is YFSETQ. Trimming took 0 bases from V and 6 from J, leaving 10 bases between them. This clonotype was counted many times. As yet, its antigen is unknown. The TCR sequence derives from a man over 45 who received an inactivated influenza vaccine. The specimen comprised PBMCs from blood, sampled about 12 days after vaccination. V usage is TRBV5-1 and J usage is TRBJ2-7; D may be TRBD2 (6 bases). The CDR3 DNA reads as TGCGCCAGCAGCTTGGTTTGGGGAGGCGAGCAGTACTTC. Protein sequence: CASSLVWGGEQYF.